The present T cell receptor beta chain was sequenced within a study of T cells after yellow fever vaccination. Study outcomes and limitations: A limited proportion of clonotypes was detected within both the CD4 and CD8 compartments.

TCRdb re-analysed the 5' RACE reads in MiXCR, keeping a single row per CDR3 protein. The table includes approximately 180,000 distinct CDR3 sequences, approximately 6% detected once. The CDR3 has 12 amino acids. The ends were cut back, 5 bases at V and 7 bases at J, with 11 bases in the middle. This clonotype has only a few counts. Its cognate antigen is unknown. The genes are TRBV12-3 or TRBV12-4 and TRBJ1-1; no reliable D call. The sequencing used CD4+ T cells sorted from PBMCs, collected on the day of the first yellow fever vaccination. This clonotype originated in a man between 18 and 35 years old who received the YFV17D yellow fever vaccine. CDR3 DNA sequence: TGTGCCAGCAGTCCTTTGTGGGGTGAAGCTTTCTTT. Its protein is CASSPLWGEAFF.